One sample yielded the 18 T cell receptor beta chains listed below, sequenced in a study of CD8+CD57+ T cells in acquired aplastic anemia. The template used for profiling TCR beta VDJ and CDR3 was genomic DNA. TCRdb re-analysed the reads in MiXCR, keeping a single row per CDR3 protein. Here the sample spans roughly 160,000 distinct CDR3 sequences, about 64% being singletons. Patients picked for sequencing had shown CD8+CD57+ cell expansion detected by flow cytometry. Material for sequencing was sorted CD4+, CD8+, or CD8+CD57+ T cells (not recorded which) from PBMCs. All receptors derive from a human donor with aplastic anemia.

The gene calls are TRBV29-1 and TRBJ1-1; possible D gene TRBD1, 5 bases. The V gene lost 4 bases and the J gene lost 5 bases, with 14 bases spanning the gap. Germline V lookup: CDR1 SQVTM, CDR2 ANQGSEA. The CDR3 has 13 residues. The CDR3 coding sequence is TGCAGCGTTGGTGTGGGGGAGGGAACTGAAGCTTTCTTT. It encodes CSVGVGEGTEAFF.

This clonotype came up once. The V and J genes are TRBV20-1 and TRBJ2-2; TRBD2 matches at 7 bases. Unmatched junction bases numbered 2, after V lost 0 bases and J lost 10 bases. Germline values: CDR1 DFQATT, CDR2 SNEGSKA (reference sequence). The CDR3 consists of 12 residues. In nucleotides, the CDR3 is TGCAGTGCTAGAGATGGGGGGGTGGAGCTGTTTTTT. It codes for CSARDGGVELFF.

V usage is TRBV24-1 and J usage is TRBJ1-5; TRBD1 might be the D (6 bases). CDR3 size: 14 residues. The V end lost 9 bases, the J end lost 5 bases, and 16 bases lay between the germline ends. CDR1 and CDR2 from the germline V gene are KGHDR and SFDVKD. The CDR3: CATRGRGGDQPQHF. The CDR3 DNA follows: TGTGCCACCCGGGGGCGGGGGGGGGATCAGCCCCAGCATTTT.

This clonotype occurred a few times. V and J are TRBV25-1 and TRBJ1-1; the D gene is possibly TRBD1 (6 bases). The CDR3 is 13 amino acids. V lost 6 bases to trimming and J lost 2 bases, with 10 bases between them. Looked up from germline, CDR1 is MGHDK and CDR2 is SYGVNS. The CDR3 is CASSRDINTEAFF. CDR3 DNA: TGTGCCAGCAGCCGGGACATCAACACTGAAGCTTTCTTT.

The chain carries TRBV2 and TRBJ1-4, with TRBD1 matching over 7 bases. Germline-derived CDR1 and CDR2 are SNHLY and FYNNEI. J gave up 7 bases and V 8 bases, and 13 bases lay outside the gene matches. The CDR3 consists of 15 residues. The CDR3: CASHKNRGRIEKLFF. In DNA, the CDR3 is TGTGCCAGCCATAAAAATAGGGGGCGTATTGAAAAACTGTTTTTT.

V gene TRBV11-2 combines with J gene TRBJ2-5; 14 positions match TRBD2. Germline loops: CDR1 SGHAT, CDR2 FQNNGV. CDR3 length: 15 residues. Losses at the gene ends were 4 bases for V and 3 bases for J; bases not matched to a gene: 1. DNA for the CDR3: TGTGCCAGCAGCTCGGGACTAGCGGGAGAAGAGACCCAGTACTTC. Residues: CASSSGLAGEETQYF.

The J gene is TRBJ1-1, the V gene TRBV7-8; D gene unclear. This CDR3 has 16 amino acids. Germline values: CDR1 SGHVS, CDR2 FQNEAQ. V was clipped by 1 base and J by 0 bases, with 12 bases between them. CDR3 sequence: CASSLEGLTVNTEAFF. The CDR3 DNA reads as TGTGCCAGCAGCTTAGAGGGTTTGACTGTGAACACTGAAGCTTTCTTT.

The chain joins TRBV20-1 to TRBJ2-7; tentative D call: TRBD1 (6 bases). This CDR3 contains 15 residues. Germline CDR1 and CDR2: DFQATT and SNEGSKA (reference sequence). V shed 0 bases and J shed 5 bases, with 17 bases lying between them. The CDR3 coding sequence is TGCAGTGCTAGAGATCCTCGGCAGGGGTTCCACGAGCAGTACTTC. It translates to CSARDPRQGFHEQYF.

This chain connects TRBV2 to TRBJ1-2, with 7 nucleotides matching TRBD1. Losses at the gene ends were 9 bases for V and 6 bases for J; bases not matched to a gene: 7. Germline CDR1 is SNHLY and CDR2 is FYNNEI. The length of the CDR3 is 12 residues. CDR3 coding DNA: TGTGCCAGAAAAAGTGGGACAGATGGCTACACCTTC. Its protein is CARKSGTDGYTF.

This rearrangement joins TRBV3-1 to TRBJ2-5, with no clear D. In germline, CDR1 is LGHDT, CDR2 YNNKEL (reference sequence). V dropped 2 bases and J dropped 11 bases, with 9 bases sitting between them. The CDR3 has 11 amino acids. CDR3 amino acids: CASSQYGEQYF. The CDR3 nucleotides read TGTGCCAGCAGCCAATACGGTGAACAGTACTTC.

The chain has TRBV24-1 and TRBJ2-5, with 7 bases that match TRBD1. J lost 3 bases, V lost 3 bases, and 6 bases had no gene match. The CDR3 consists of 15 residues. From germline, CDR1 is KGHDR and CDR2 SFDVKD. CDR3 sequence (DNA): TGTGCCACCAGTGATCCCCGGACAGGAGAAGAGACCCAGTACTTC. The encoded protein is CATSDPRTGEETQYF.

A few counts support this clonotype. The gene calls are TRBV7-8 and TRBJ2-2, with D perhaps being TRBD1 or TRBD2 (5 bases each). This CDR3 comprises 17 residues. Trimming took off 2 bases at V and 0 bases at J, with 13 bases between the two ends. The germline V gene encodes CDR1 SGHVS and CDR2 FQNEAQ. CDR3 nucleotide sequence: TGTGCCAGCAGCTTAACCTCCGGGACCTCGAACACCGGGGAGCTGTTTTTT. Translating gives CASSLTSGTSNTGELFF.

The chain links TRBV24-1 to TRBJ2-2; D is ambiguous. V was cut by 1 base and J by 3 bases, with 11 bases left in between. The CDR3 consists of 16 residues. Germline V gene lookup returns CDR1 KGHDR and CDR2 SFDVKD. The CDR3 loop reads CATSDLGESDTGELFF. In nucleotides, the CDR3 is TGTGCCACCAGTGATTTAGGCGAAAGTGACACCGGGGAGCTGTTTTTT.

The gene calls are TRBV9 and TRBJ2-1, with D possibly TRBD2 on 6 matching bases. Germline CDR1 reads SGDLS; CDR2 reads YYNGEE. The CDR3 loop spans 15 amino acids. Trimming left V 3 bases short and J 6 bases short, with 16 bases between. DNA for the CDR3: TGTGCCAGCAGCGCCGGGACTTTGGCGGTCAATGAGCAGTTCTTC. Residues: CASSAGTLAVNEQFF.

The rearrangement joins TRBV2 to TRBJ1-4; 7 bases line up with TRBD1. V was pared by 4 bases and J by 7 bases, with 6 bases of the junction left unmatched. The germline V gene has CDR1 SNHLY and CDR2 FYNNEI. The CDR3 totals 14 residues. This chain's CDR3 is CASSAQGGIEKLFF. In DNA form, the CDR3 reads TGTGCCAGCAGTGCCCAGGGGGGAATTGAAAAACTGTTTTTT.

The table lists this clonotype with a few counts. This rearrangement joins TRBV20-1 to TRBJ2-7; 8 bases map to TRBD2. The junction had 4 bases not matched to a gene; V was cut back by 4 bases and J by 2 bases. The germline gives CDR1 DFQATT, CDR2 SNEGSKA (reference sequence). The CDR3 has 13 amino acids. CDR3 nucleotide sequence: TGCAGTGCTATTGGGACTAGTACCTACGAGCAGTACTTC. It is translated as CSAIGTSTYEQYF.

The chain employs TRBV20-1 and TRBJ2-7; D is undetermined. CDR3 size: 14 residues. Germline CDR1 reads DFQATT; CDR2 reads SNEGSKA (reference sequence). Trimming removed 1 base at V and 1 base at J, with 11 bases between. CDR3 DNA sequence: TGCAGTGCTAGAGTGTACGGCAGTTCCTACGAGCAGTACTTC. This codes for CSARVYGSSYEQYF.

This chain uses TRBV10-2 with TRBJ2-3; 8 bases are a match to TRBD2. The V gene's germline CDR1 is WSHSY and CDR2 SAAADI. Trimming cost V 0 bases and J 4 bases; bases outside gene matches: 3. The CDR3 is 15 amino acids. This CDR3 is CASSESSGGADTQYF. DNA of the CDR3: TGCGCCAGCAGTGAGTCCTCGGGGGGGGCAGATACGCAGTATTTT.